Detailed here is one TCR beta chain. The identical CDR3 is also encoded by other nucleotide sequences in the sample. This record belongs to a study of shared clonotypes between healthy human individuals. Into CD45RA+ naive and CD45RA-negative memory subsets, the CD4+ cells were split. The CDR3 covers 14 residues. The ends were cut back, 0 bases at V and 4 bases at J, with 8 bases in the middle. Germline assignment: CDR1 SGHRS and CDR2 YFSETQ. Some clones are missing from TCRdb's copy, which holds only in-frame ones; the method was immunoSEQ multiplex PCR. The top ten clones hold approximately 0.37% of a sample with fewer than 2.5 million clones, approximately 93% of them seen once.

The clonotype comes from a man aged 18 to 30 in good health. Some clones in this sample may be carry-over from other donors' samples. The chain couples TRBV5-1 to TRBJ1-5; D unclear. The sample taken for sequencing was naive CD4+ T cells from PBMCs. Regarding subset: CD45RA+ positively selected. The CDR3 protein is CASSLGGANQPQHF. The CDR3 bases are TGCGCCAGCAGCTTGGGAGGCGCTAATCAGCCCCAGCATTTT.